Listed below are T cell receptor beta chains from one sample, sequenced in a study of cytomegalovirus exposure and HLA in healthy donors. Some clones are missing from TCRdb's copy, which holds only in-frame ones; the method was immunoSEQ multiplex PCR. Among some 87,000 clones listed, 95% to 96% were seen once. Sample: PBMCs. The receptors here all came from a woman younger than 35 in good health and CMV-seronegative. The CDR3 runs from the conserved cysteine through the conserved F or W. The D gene is left open where the match is weak. Only some rows state a clone size, as once, few, many or a class for expanded clones.

-,TRBJ1-3,TRBV5-1,TRBD1,CASSPLEGQGGNTIYF,TGCGCCAGCAGCCCCCTGGAGGGACAGGGTGGCAACACCATATATTTT
once,TRBJ2-3,TRBV6-5,-,CASSYSMLRGTDTQYF,TGTGCCAGCAGTTACTCGATGTTACGCGGCACAGATACGCAGTATTTT
-,TRBJ2-7,TRBV18,TRBD1,CASSDQGPGTGLSEQYF,TGTGCCAGCTCGGACCAAGGTCCCGGGACAGGGCTGAGCGAGCAGTACTTC
-,TRBJ1-2,TRBV6-5,-,CASSFRNPRYGYTF,TGTGCCAGCAGTTTTCGCAACCCCCGGTATGGCTACACCTTC
-,TRBJ2-5,TRBV5-6,TRBD1,CASSITGTGRQETQYF,TGTGCCAGCAGCATCACCGGGACAGGGAGACAAGAGACCCAGTACTTC
-,TRBJ1-5,TRBV30,-,CAWMQQGGNQPQHF,TGTGCCTGGATGCAACAGGGTGGGAATCAGCCCCAGCATTTT
once,TRBJ1-5,TRBV2,-,CASSIQGQPQHF,TGTGCCAGCAGCATCCAGGGCCAGCCCCAGCATTTT
-,TRBJ2-7,TRBV2,-,CASLPITKYEQYF,TGTGCCAGCCTTCCCATCACTAAATACGAGCAGTACTTC
-,TRBJ2-1,TRBV10-3,TRBD2,CAISFAGGSSYNEQFF,TGTGCCATCAGTTTCGCGGGAGGGAGCTCCTACAATGAGCAGTTCTTC
-,TRBJ2-7,TRBV27,TRBD2,CASSLRLVAGVYEQYF,TGTGCCAGCAGTTTACGGCTGGTAGCGGGAGTCTACGAGCAGTACTTC
-,TRBJ2-2,TRBV5-1,-,CASSSGGFNTGELFF,TGCGCCAGCAGTTCCGGCGGGTTTAACACCGGGGAGCTGTTTTTT
-,TRBJ2-7,TRBV10-3,-,CAIRSDINYEQYF,TGTGCCATCAGGTCCGACATAAACTACGAGCAGTACTTC
-,TRBJ2-7,TRBV15,TRBD2,CATSPWGGIPYEQYF,TGTGCCACCAGCCCGTGGGGAGGGATCCCCTACGAGCAGTACTTC
-,TRBJ2-7,TRBV4-1,-,CASSQDLGIQGSEQYF,TGCGCCAGCAGCCAAGATCTGGGGATACAGGGATCCGAGCAGTACTTC
-,TRBJ1-2,TRBV7-2,TRBD1,CASSPLGAGGVGYTF,TGTGCCAGCAGCCCCCTCGGAGCAGGGGGCGTCGGCTACACCTTC
-,TRBJ1-1,TRBV13,TRBD1,CASSRQGAPEAFF,TGTGCCAGCAGCCGACAGGGCGCACCTGAAGCTTTCTTT
-,TRBJ2-2,TRBV30,TRBD2,CAFSGRVAGELFF,TGTGCCTTTAGCGGGAGGGTGGCCGGGGAGCTGTTTTTT
once,TRBJ1-2,TRBV11-2,TRBD1,CASSLDYRGRGYGYTF,TGTGCCAGCAGCTTAGATTACAGGGGGCGAGGCTATGGCTACACCTTC
-,TRBJ2-1,TRBV11-3,TRBD2,CASSSYRLAGDGEQFF,TGTGCCAGCAGCTCCTATCGACTAGCGGGAGATGGTGAGCAGTTCTTC
-,TRBJ1-1,TRBV15,-,CATSRLPTAEAFF,TGTGCCACCAGCAGACTCCCCACGGCTGAAGCTTTCTTT
-,TRBJ1-2,TRBV18,-,CASSRSGDRSGYTF,TGTGCCAGCTCACGATCGGGAGATAGATCAGGCTACACCTTC
-,TRBJ2-2,TRBV27,-,CASSLRAEGVAFVNTGELFF,TGTGCCAGCAGTTTAAGGGCGGAGGGTGTAGCCTTTGTGAACACCGGGGAGCTGTTTTTT
once,TRBJ1-6,TRBV18,-,CASSPNSPSPLHF,TGTGCCAGCTCACCAAATAGTCCTTCACCCCTCCACTTT
-,TRBJ2-7,TRBV28,-,CASSLIGAGESYEQYF,TGTGCCAGCAGTTTAATTGGGGCAGGGGAGTCCTACGAGCAGTACTTC
-,TRBJ1-2,TRBV27,-,CASRTGKTGYTF,TGTGCCAGCAGAACAGGGAAGACTGGCTACACCTTC
-,TRBJ2-1,TRBV29-1,-,CSVDPSNNEQFF,TGCAGCGTAGATCCTAGTAACAATGAGCAGTTCTTC
-,TRBJ2-2,TRBV6-5,TRBD2,CAKGGLADSGELFF,TGTGCCAAGGGGGGACTAGCGGACTCCGGGGAGCTGTTTTTT
-,TRBJ2-5,TRBV25-1,TRBD2,CASRQTSSQETQYF,TGTGCCAGCAGGCAGACTAGCTCACAAGAGACCCAGTACTTC